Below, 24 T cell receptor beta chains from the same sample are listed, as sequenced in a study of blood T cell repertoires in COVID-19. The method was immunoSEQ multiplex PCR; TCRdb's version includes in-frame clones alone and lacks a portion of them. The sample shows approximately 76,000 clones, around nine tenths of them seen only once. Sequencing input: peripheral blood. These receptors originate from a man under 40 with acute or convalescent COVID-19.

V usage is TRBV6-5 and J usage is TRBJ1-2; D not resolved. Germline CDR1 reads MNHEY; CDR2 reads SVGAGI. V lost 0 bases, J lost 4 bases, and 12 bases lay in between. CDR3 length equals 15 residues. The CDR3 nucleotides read TGTGCCAGCAGTTACTCGAGAGGGAACACCTATGGCTACACCTTC. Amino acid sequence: CASSYSRGNTYGYTF.

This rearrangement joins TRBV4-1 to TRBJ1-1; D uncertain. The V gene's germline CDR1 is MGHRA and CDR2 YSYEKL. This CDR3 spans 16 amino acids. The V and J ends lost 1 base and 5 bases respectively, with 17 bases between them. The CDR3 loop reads CASSQGRTVLGTEAFF. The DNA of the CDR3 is TGCGCCAGCAGCCAAGGCCGAACAGTTTTGGGTACTGAAGCTTTCTTT.

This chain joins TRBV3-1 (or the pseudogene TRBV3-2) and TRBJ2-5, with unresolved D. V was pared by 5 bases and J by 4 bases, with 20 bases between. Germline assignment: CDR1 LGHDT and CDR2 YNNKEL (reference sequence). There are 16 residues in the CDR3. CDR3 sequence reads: CASSSLSPGYRETQYF. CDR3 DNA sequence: TGTGCCAGCAGCTCCCTGTCCCCCGGGTATCGAGAGACCCAGTACTTC.

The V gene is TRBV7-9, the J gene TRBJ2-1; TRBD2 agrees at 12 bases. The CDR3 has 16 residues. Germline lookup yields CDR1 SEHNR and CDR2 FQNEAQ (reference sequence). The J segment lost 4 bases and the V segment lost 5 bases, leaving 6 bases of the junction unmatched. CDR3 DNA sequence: TGTGCCAGCAGCCCCCTAGCGGGAGGGAGATACAATGAGCAGTTCTTC. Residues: CASSPLAGGRYNEQFF. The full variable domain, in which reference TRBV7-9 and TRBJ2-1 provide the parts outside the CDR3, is DTGVSQNPRHKITKRGQNVTFRCDPISEHNRLYWYRQTLGQGPEFLTYFQNEAQLEKSRLLSDRFSAERPKGSFSTLEIQRTEQGDSAMYLCASSPLAGGRYNEQFFGPGTRLTVL.

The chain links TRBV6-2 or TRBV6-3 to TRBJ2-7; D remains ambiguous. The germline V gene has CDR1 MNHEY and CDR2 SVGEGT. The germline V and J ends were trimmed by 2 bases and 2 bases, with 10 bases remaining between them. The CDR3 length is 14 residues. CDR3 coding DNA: TGTGCCAGCAGTTACGTCGAGCAGGCCTACGAGCAGTACTTC. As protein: CASSYVEQAYEQYF.

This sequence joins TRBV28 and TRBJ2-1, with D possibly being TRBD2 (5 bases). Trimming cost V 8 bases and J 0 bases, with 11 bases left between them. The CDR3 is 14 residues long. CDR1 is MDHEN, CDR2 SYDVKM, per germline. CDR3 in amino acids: CASGNLASYNEQFF. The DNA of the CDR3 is TGTGCCAGCGGGAATCTAGCCTCCTACAATGAGCAGTTCTTC.

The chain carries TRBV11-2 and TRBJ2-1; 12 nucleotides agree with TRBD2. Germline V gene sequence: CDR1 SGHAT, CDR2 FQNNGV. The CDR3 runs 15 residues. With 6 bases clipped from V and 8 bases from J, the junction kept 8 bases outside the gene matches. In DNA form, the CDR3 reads TGTGCCAGCAGTATAGGGACTAGCGGGTACGATGAGCAGTTCTTC. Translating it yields CASSIGTSGYDEQFF.

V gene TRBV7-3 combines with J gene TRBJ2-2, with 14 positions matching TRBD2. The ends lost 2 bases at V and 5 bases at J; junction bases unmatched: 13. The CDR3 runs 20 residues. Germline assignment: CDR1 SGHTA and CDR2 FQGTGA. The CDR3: CASSLGRLAGGPFWTGELFF. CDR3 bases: TGTGCCAGCAGCTTAGGGCGACTAGCGGGAGGGCCGTTTTGGACCGGGGAGCTGTTTTTT.

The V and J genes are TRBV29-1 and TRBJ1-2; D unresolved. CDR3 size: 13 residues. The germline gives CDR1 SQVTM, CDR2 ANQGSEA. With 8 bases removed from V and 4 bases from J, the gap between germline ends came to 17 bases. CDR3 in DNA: TGCAGCTCGGAGACGGGAAAGGGCTATGGCTACACCTTC. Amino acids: CSSETGKGYGYTF.

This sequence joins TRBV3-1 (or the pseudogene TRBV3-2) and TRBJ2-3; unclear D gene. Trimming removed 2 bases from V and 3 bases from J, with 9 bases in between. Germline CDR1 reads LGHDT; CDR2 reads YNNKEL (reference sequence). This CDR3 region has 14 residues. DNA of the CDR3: TGTGCCAGCAGCCAACAGGTGGCGACAGATACGCAGTATTTT. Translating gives CASSQQVATDTQYF.

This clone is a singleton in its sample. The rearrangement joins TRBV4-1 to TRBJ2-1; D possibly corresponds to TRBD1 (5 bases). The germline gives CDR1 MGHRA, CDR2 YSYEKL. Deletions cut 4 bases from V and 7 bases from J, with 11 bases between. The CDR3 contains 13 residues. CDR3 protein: CASSPGPRNEQFF. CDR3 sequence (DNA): TGCGCCAGCAGCCCAGGGCCGAGAAATGAGCAGTTCTTC.

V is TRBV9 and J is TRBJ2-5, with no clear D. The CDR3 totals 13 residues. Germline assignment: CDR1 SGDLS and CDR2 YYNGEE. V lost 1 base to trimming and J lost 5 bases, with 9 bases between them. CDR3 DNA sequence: TGTGCCAGCAGCGTAAGCCCCTCGGAGACCCAGTACTTC. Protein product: CASSVSPSETQYF. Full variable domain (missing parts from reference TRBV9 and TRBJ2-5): DSGVTQTPKHLITATGQRVTLRCSPRSGDLSVYWYQQSLDQGLQFLIQYYNGEERAKGNILERFSAQQFPDLHSELNLSSLELGDSALYFCASSVSPSETQYFGPGTRLLVL.

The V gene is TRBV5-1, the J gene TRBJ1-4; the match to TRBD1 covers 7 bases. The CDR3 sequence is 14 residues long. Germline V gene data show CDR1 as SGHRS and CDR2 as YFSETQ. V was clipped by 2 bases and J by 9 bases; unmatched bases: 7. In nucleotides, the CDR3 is TGCGCCAGCAGCTTTGACAGGGCTGGCCAAAAACTGTTTTTT. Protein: CASSFDRAGQKLFF.

CDR3 in DNA: TGTGCCAGCAGCCCGGGGAGACAGGTCACTGAAGCTTTCTTT. Its translation is CASSPGRQVTEAFF. The J gene is TRBJ1-1, the V gene TRBV11-1; D might be TRBD1 (6 bases). V lost 5 bases and J lost 4, with 14 bases in between. The V gene's germline CDR1 is SGHAT and CDR2 FQDESV (reference sequence). There are 14 residues in the CDR3.

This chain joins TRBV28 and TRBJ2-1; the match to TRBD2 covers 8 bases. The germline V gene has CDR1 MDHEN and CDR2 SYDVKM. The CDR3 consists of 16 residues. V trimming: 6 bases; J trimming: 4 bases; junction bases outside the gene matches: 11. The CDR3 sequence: CASSDQTGGDYNEQFF. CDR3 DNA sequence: TGTGCCAGCAGCGATCAAACCGGGGGGGATTACAATGAGCAGTTCTTC.

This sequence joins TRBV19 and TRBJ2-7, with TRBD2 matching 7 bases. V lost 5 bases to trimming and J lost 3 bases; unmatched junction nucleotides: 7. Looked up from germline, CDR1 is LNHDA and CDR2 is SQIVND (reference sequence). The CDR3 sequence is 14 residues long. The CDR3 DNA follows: TGTGCCAGTAGTCTTAGCGGGTCGAACTACGAGCAGTACTTC. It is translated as CASSLSGSNYEQYF. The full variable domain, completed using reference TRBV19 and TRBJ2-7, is DGGITQSPKYLFRKEGQNVTLSCEQNLNHDAMYWYRQDPGQGLRLIYYSQIVNDFQKGDIAEGYSVSREKKESFPLTVTSAQKNPTAFYLCASSLSGSNYEQYFGPGTRLTVT.

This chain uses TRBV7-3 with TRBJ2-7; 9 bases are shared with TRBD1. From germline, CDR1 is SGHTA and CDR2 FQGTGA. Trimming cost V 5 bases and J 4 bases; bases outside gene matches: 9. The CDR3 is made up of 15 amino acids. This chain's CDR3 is CASSPFWDRAYEQYF. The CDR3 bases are TGTGCCAGCAGCCCCTTTTGGGACAGGGCGTACGAGCAGTACTTC. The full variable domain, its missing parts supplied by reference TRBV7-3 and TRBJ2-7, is GAGVSQTPSNKVTEKGKYVELRCDPISGHTALYWYRQSLGQGPEFLIYFQGTGAADDSGLPNDRFFAVRPEGSVSTLKIQRTERGDSAVYLCASSPFWDRAYEQYFGPGTRLTVT.

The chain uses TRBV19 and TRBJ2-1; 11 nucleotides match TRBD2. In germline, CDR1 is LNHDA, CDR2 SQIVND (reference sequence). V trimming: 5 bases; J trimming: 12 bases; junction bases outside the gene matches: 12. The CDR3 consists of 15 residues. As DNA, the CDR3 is TGTGCCAGTAGTCCCCTAGCGGGGGGACTCGGGGGGCAGTTCTTC. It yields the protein CASSPLAGGLGGQFF.

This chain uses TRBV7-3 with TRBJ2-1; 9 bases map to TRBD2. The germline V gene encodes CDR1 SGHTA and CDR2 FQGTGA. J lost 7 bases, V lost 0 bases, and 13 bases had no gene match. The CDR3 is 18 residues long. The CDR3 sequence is CASSLTYAGGPRANEQFF. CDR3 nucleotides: TGTGCCAGCAGCTTAACGTACGCGGGAGGGCCGCGGGCTAATGAGCAGTTCTTC.

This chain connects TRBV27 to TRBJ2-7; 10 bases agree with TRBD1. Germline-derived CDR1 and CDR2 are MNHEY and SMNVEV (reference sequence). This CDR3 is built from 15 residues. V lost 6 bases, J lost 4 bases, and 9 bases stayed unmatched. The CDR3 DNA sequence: TGTGCCAGCAGGCAATCGACAGGGGGCGGATACGAGCAGTACTTC. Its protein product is CASRQSTGGGYEQYF.

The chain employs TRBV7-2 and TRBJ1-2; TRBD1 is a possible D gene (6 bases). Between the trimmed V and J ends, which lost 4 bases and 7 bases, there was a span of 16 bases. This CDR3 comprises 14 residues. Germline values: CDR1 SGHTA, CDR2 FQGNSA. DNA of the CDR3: TGTGCCAGCAGCTCCCCGGGGGGGCTCCGTGGCTACACCTTC. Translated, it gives CASSSPGGLRGYTF.

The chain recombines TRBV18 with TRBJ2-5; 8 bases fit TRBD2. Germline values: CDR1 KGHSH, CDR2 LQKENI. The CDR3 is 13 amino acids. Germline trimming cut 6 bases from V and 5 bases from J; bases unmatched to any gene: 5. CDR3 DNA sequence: TGTGCCAGCTCTGATAGCGGGATCGAGACCCAGTACTTC. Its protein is CASSDSGIETQYF.

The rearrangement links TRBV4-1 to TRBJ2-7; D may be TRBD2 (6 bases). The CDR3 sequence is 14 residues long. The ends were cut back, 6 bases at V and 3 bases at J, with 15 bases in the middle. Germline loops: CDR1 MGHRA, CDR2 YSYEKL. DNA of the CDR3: TGCGCCAGCAGGCCCGACCGGGAGAACTACGAGCAGTACTTC. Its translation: CASRPDRENYEQYF.

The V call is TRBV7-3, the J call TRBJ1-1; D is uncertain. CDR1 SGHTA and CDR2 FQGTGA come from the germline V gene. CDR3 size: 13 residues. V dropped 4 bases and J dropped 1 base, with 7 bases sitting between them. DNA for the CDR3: TGTGCCAGCAGCTCCGGGTGGAACACTGAAGCTTTCTTT. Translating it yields CASSSGWNTEAFF.